One and the same sample provided the 20 T cell receptor beta chains below, sequenced in a study of control samples from healthy donors and cancer patients. Only in-frame clones appear in the TCRdb table, and some are missing; sequencing was by immunoSEQ multiplex PCR. The sample records about 100,000 clones, 82% being singletons. The sequencing sample was made of blood. These receptors came from a young man in good health.

V gene TRBV15 combines with J gene TRBJ1-2; D call uncertain. Germline V gene data show CDR1 as LNHNV and CDR2 as YYDKDF (reference sequence). The CDR3 runs 14 residues. V gave up 0 bases and J gave up 3 bases, with 8 bases separating them. CDR3 sequence (DNA): TGTGCCACCAGCAGAGATCGGGCAGACTATGGCTACACCTTC. It specifies CATSRDRADYGYTF.

V gene TRBV5-6 combines with J gene TRBJ2-1, with D possibly being TRBD2 (7 bases). Per germline, CDR1 SGHDT and CDR2 YYEEEE. The CDR3 sequence is 14 residues long. Trimming pared 5 bases from V and 4 bases from J, leaving 13 bases between. The CDR3 loop is CASRVQGGYNEQFF. The CDR3 DNA reads TGTGCCAGCAGAGTACAGGGAGGGTACAATGAGCAGTTCTTC.

By its share, this clone is medium-sized. The rearrangement links TRBV5-4 to TRBJ2-5; TRBD1 matches at 10 bases. Germline assignment: CDR1 SGHNT and CDR2 YYREEE (reference sequence). The V segment lost 4 bases and the J segment 3 bases; nucleotides outside the gene matches: 6. This CDR3 is 15 amino acids long. CDR3 DNA: TGTGCCAGCAGCCCGACAGGGGGCCGAGAAGAGACCCAGTACTTC. Translated, it gives CASSPTGGREETQYF.

This clone showed up just a few times. The genes are TRBV6-1 and TRBJ1-3, with no clear D. The CDR3 totals 15 residues. The germline V and J ends were trimmed by 3 bases and 0 bases, with 9 bases remaining between them. Germline V gene lookup returns CDR1 MNHNS and CDR2 SASEGT. The CDR3 here is CASSDSVLSGNTIYF. DNA of the CDR3: TGTGCCAGCAGTGACAGCGTTCTCTCTGGAAACACCATATATTTT.

This chain uses TRBV2 with TRBJ2-1, with TRBD1 matching over 8 bases. The CDR3 is made up of 15 amino acids. V lost 4 bases, J lost 2 bases, and 4 bases stayed unmatched. Per the germline V gene, CDR1 is SNHLY and CDR2 is FYNNEI. In DNA, the CDR3 is TGTGCCAGCAGTGTAGACAGGGGAACCTACAATGAGCAGTTCTTC. This encodes CASSVDRGTYNEQFF.

V gene TRBV5-6 combines with J gene TRBJ1-6, with D perhaps matching TRBD1 (5 bases). Germline assignment: CDR1 SGHDT and CDR2 YYEEEE. Trimming removed 5 bases from V and 8 bases from J, with 17 bases in between. The CDR3 sequence is 15 residues long. The CDR3 DNA reads TGTGCCAGCAGTTTCTCCCCGGGGGTCGATTCACCCCTCCACTTT. It encodes CASSFSPGVDSPLHF.

This chain links TRBV7-9 with TRBJ1-4, with D perhaps matching TRBD1 (5 bases). The CDR3 consists of 15 residues. V was trimmed by 1 base and J by 5 bases, leaving 11 bases between them. Looked up from germline, CDR1 is SEHNR and CDR2 is FQNEAQ (reference sequence). The CDR3 reads CASSLGAGKNEKLFF. In DNA, the CDR3 is TGTGCCAGCAGCTTAGGCGCAGGGAAAAATGAAAAACTGTTTTTT.

The V gene is TRBV27, the J gene TRBJ1-5; 10 bases agree with TRBD1. The CDR3 runs 16 residues. Germline V lookup: CDR1 MNHEY, CDR2 SMNVEV (reference sequence). Trimming at V came to 5 bases and at J to 3 bases, leaving 7 bases not matched to a gene. DNA for the CDR3: TGTGCCAGCAGTATCCTGGGACAGGGGTTCAATCAGCCCCAGCATTTT. It codes for CASSILGQGFNQPQHF.

V and J are TRBV30 and TRBJ2-2; 7 nucleotides line up with TRBD1. Per germline, CDR1 GTSNPN and CDR2 SVGIG (reference sequence). The CDR3 is 15 residues long. J was trimmed by 7 bases and V by 5 bases; bases with no gene match: 13. DNA of the CDR3: TGTGCCTGGTTGAAATCCGGGACAGTTAACGGGGAGCTGTTTTTT. Translating gives CAWLKSGTVNGELFF.

This chain connects TRBV4-2 to TRBJ1-6; no clear D gene. Germline CDR1 reads LGHNA; CDR2 reads YNFKEQ. This CDR3 has 15 residues. V lost 0 bases and J lost 7, with 10 bases in between. The CDR3 reads CASSQDGRLNSPLHF. CDR3 DNA: TGTGCCAGCAGCCAAGATGGGAGGTTGAATTCACCCCTCCACTTT.

The chain joins TRBV27 to TRBJ1-2, with TRBD1 matching over 9 bases. Germline values: CDR1 MNHEY, CDR2 SMNVEV (reference sequence). The CDR3 is made up of 18 amino acids. V lost 5 bases, J lost 8 bases, and 21 bases stayed unmatched. The CDR3 nucleotides read TGTGCCAGCAGTAAAACTCCTCAGGGACAGGGTTATATGAAGGGCTACACCTTC. It yields the protein CASSKTPQGQGYMKGYTF.

The chain couples TRBV12-1 to TRBJ2-4; TRBD2, as called in the table, went unchecked against the DNA. TRBV12-1 represents a pseudogene. This CDR3 spans 16 amino acids. This CDR3 is CASSWLGRERKNIQYF. The DNA of the CDR3 is TGTGCCAGCAGCTGGCTGGGGAGGGAGAGGAAAAACATTCAGTACTTC.

Here the CDR3 reads CASSSRGFAGVTQETQYF. In DNA, the CDR3 is TGTGCCAGCAGTTCCCGCGGTTTTGCGGGGGTCACCCAAGAGACCCAGTACTTC. The chain uses TRBV6-2 or TRBV6-3 and TRBJ2-5, with TRBD2 matching 7 bases. The CDR3 is 18 residues long. Germline V gene lookup returns CDR1 MNHEY and CDR2 SVGEGT. Trimming removed 4 bases from V and 1 base from J; junction bases left unmatched: 15.

V usage is TRBV5-1 and J usage is TRBJ1-2; 9 positions agree with TRBD1. Germline lookup yields CDR1 SGHRS and CDR2 YFSETQ. Losses at the gene ends were 3 bases for V and 3 bases for J; bases not matched to a gene: 3. The CDR3 contains 14 residues. The CDR3 sequence is CASSSRTGDYGYTF. For the CDR3, the DNA is TGCGCCAGCAGCTCCCGGACAGGGGACTATGGCTACACCTTC.

The chain has TRBV11-2 and TRBJ1-1; D is possibly TRBD1 (5 bases). Germline V gives CDR1 SGHAT, CDR2 FQNNGV. The CDR3 has 17 residues. V was trimmed by 0 bases and J by 0 bases, leaving 14 bases between them. The CDR3 DNA is TGTGCCAGCAGCTTAGACCCTGGGACGTGGGTGAACACTGAAGCTTTCTTT. Translating gives CASSLDPGTWVNTEAFF. Using reference TRBV11-2 and TRBJ1-1 for the parts outside the CDR3, the full variable domain is EAGVAQSPRYKIIEKRQSVAFWCNPISGHATLYWYQQILGQGPKLLIQFQNNGVVDDSQLPKDRFSAERLKGVDSTLKIQPAKLEDSAVYLCASSLDPGTWVNTEAFFGQGTRLTVV.

The chain joins TRBV7-6 to TRBJ2-3; a possible D gene is TRBD2 (6 bases). Germline V gene data show CDR1 as SGHVS and CDR2 as FNYEAQ. With 3 bases removed from V and 1 base from J, the gap between germline ends came to 11 bases. The CDR3 has 15 residues. CDR3 sequence reads: CASSFTERGTDTQYF. The CDR3 nucleotides are TGTGCCAGCAGCTTTACCGAGCGGGGCACAGATACGCAGTATTTT.

This chain uses TRBV6-5 with TRBJ1-5; no clear D. Germline assignment: CDR1 MNHEY and CDR2 SVGAGI. The CDR3 has 14 amino acids. The germline V and J ends were trimmed by 4 bases and 3 bases, with 10 bases remaining between them. The CDR3 loop reads CASSSADLNQPQHF. In nucleotides, the CDR3 is TGTGCCAGCAGTTCGGCAGACCTCAATCAGCCCCAGCATTTT.

The J gene is TRBJ1-5, the V gene TRBV4-2; 7 nucleotides agree with TRBD1. There are 16 residues in the CDR3. V trimming: 4 bases; J trimming: 7 bases; junction bases outside the gene matches: 13. Germline V gene lookup returns CDR1 LGHNA and CDR2 YNFKEQ. CDR3 coding DNA: TGTGCCAGCAGCCCACGACAGGGAGGATTGAGCCAGCCCCAGCATTTT. It codes for CASSPRQGGLSQPQHF.

CDR3 amino acids: CASSLYNEQFF. CDR3 DNA sequence: TGTGCCAGCAGCTTATACAATGAGCAGTTCTTC. The rearrangement joins TRBV5-4 to TRBJ2-1; unclear D gene. V was pared by 2 bases and J by 4 bases, with 1 base between. Germline V CDR1 and CDR2: SGHNT, YYREEE (reference sequence). This CDR3 region has 11 residues.

J is TRBJ1-2 and V is TRBV28; D is ambiguous. CDR3 length: 13 residues. Between the trimmed V and J ends, which lost 2 bases and 2 bases, there was a span of 6 bases. The V gene's germline CDR1 is MDHEN and CDR2 SYDVKM. Here the CDR3 DNA reads TGTGCCAGCAGTTTAACGGGGAACTATGGCTACACCTTC. Translated, it gives CASSLTGNYGYTF.